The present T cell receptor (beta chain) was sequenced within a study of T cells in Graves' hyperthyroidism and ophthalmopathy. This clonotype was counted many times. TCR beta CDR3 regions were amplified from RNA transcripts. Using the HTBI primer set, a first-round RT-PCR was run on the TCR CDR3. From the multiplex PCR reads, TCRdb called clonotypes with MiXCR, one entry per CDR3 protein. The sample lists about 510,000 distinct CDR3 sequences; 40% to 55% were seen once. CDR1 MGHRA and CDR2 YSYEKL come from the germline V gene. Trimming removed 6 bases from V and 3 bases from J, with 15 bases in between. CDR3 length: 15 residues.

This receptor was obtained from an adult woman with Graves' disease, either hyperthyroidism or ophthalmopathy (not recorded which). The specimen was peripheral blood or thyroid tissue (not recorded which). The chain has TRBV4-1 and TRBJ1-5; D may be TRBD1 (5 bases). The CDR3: CASSSQGTYNQPQHF. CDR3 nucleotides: TGCGCCAGCAGTTCCCAGGGCACCTACAATCAGCCCCAGCATTTT.